A selection of T cell receptor beta chains follows, all from one sample in a study of PD-1 blockade in classical Hodgkin lymphoma. Sequencing used immunoSEQ multiplex PCR; TCRdb keeps in-frame clones, though not all of them. The data contain roughly 94,000 clones, about 92% of them singletons. The input for sequencing was peripheral blood mononuclear cells (PBMCs), taken before the fourth cycle of nivolumab. These receptors were collected from a human donor with classical Hodgkin lymphoma. The conserved cysteine and the conserved F or W are not part of the CDR3 here. The D gene is left open where the match is weak.

d_gene | v_gene | CDR3aa
TRBD1 | TRBV28 | ASSFPSRGQMNTGELF
NA | TRBV28 | ASSGWLGEGTDTQY
TRBD2 | TRBV18 | ASSPTSGWGDEQF
NA | TRBV28 | ASRPYPSFGQPQH
TRBD1 | TRBV28 | ASSFGDSISSYEQY
NA | TRBV4-1 | ASSPRGSNQPQH
TRBD2 | TRBV2 | ASRGTSGGYNEQF
NA | TRBV19 | ASRQYGYT
NA | TRBV30 | AWNRDTYEQY
NA | TRBV5-1 | ASSPAVSQGYVTYEQY
NA | TRBV21-1 | ASSTAGTSGAELDTQY
TRBD1 | TRBV2 | ASSTQGRPTDTQY
NA | TRBV12-5 | ASGAGEHQRGETQY
NA | TRBV18 | ASSPGLQQTQY
NA | TRBV30 | AWRVGLASSYNEQF
TRBD1 | TRBV5-1 | ASSSRQGGTHEQY
NA | TRBV19 | ASSMGDHRPETQY
TRBD1 | TRBV27 | ASSLETGEMNTEAF
NA | TRBV28 | ASSLSPGDTEAF
NA | TRBV9 | ASSVGQRKGYT
NA | TRBV9 | ASSVGTTLSYEQY
NA | TRBV7-9 | ASSSTAPGPKREQF
NA | TRBV5-1 | ASSFMGPSTDTQY
NA | TRBV18 | ASSQQLNNQPQH
NA | TRBV19 | ASSTQGGRGPYEQY
NA | TRBV14 | ASSQVTNTGELF
TRBD1 | TRBV28 | ASTGIGGPNSNQPQH
NA | TRBV6-5 | ASSYSATSSYNEQF
NA | TRBV28 | ASSLNYADTQY
TRBD2 | TRBV5-1 | ASSFEGGPNTGELF
TRBD2 | TRBV5-1 | ASSTGLAVTGELF
NA | TRBV7-2 | ASSSPPGQLNQPQH
TRBD2 | TRBV28 | ASSRTSGSTYEQY
TRBD1 | TRBV18 | ASSPPQGATETQY
NA | TRBV4-1 | ASSQDRTYSYEQY
TRBD1 | TRBV29-1 | SVRTGDNEKLF
NA | TRBV19 | ASMGSKDQPQH
NA | TRBV6-6 | ASSYSFPGPNYGYT